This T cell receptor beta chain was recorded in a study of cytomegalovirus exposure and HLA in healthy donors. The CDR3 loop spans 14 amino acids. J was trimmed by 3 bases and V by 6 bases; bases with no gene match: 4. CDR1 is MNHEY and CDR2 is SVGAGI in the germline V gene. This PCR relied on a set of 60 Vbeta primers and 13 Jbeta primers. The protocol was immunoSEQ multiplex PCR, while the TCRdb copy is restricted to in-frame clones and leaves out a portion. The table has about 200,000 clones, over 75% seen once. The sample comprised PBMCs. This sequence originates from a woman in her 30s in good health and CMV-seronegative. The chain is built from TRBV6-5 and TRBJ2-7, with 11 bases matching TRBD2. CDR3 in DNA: TGTGCCAGCAGACCTACTAGCGGGAGCTACGAGCAGTACTTC. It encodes CASRPTSGSYEQYF.